The 9 T cell receptor beta chains below were found in one sample sequenced in a study of read filtering for tumor transcriptome and immune sequencing. This library used roughly 430 ng RNA and molecular barcoded adaptors spanning alpha/delta and beta/gamma chains. TCRdb ran MiXCR on the reads and lists one entry per CDR3 protein. The sample carries some 46,000 distinct CDR3 sequences, about 20% recorded once. The sample was a population of CD138-negative cells sorted from bone marrow. The source is a donor at least 40 years old with multiple myeloma.

V usage is TRBV7-2 and J usage is TRBJ1-5, with D perhaps matching TRBD1 (5 bases). Germline lookup yields CDR1 SGHTA and CDR2 FQGNSA. The V end lost 7 bases, the J end lost 3 bases, and 16 bases lay between the germline ends. The CDR3 is 15 residues long. This chain's CDR3 is CASNPRGGDNQPQHF. In nucleotides, the CDR3 is TGTGCCAGCAACCCTCGCGGGGGGGACAATCAGCCCCAGCATTTT.

This chain uses TRBV25-1 with TRBJ1-5; D remains unclear. Trimming took 3 bases from V and 1 from J, leaving 7 bases between them. The CDR3 runs 14 residues. The germline gives CDR1 MGHDK, CDR2 SYGVNS. The CDR3 protein is CASSDWESNQPQHF. Here the CDR3 DNA reads TGTGCCAGCAGTGATTGGGAAAGCAATCAGCCCCAGCATTTT. The complete variable domain, with remaining parts taken from reference TRBV25-1 and TRBJ1-5, reads EADIYQTPRYLVIGTGKKITLECSQTMGHDKMYWYQQDPGMELHLIHYSYGVNSTEKGDLSSESTVSRIRTEHFPLTLESARPSHTSQYLCASSDWESNQPQHFGDGTRLSIL.

This clonotype was detected a few times. This chain connects TRBV7-2 to TRBJ2-6; maybe TRBD2 (5 bases). V lost 5 bases to trimming and J lost 0 bases, with 11 bases between them. Germline CDR1 SGHTA, CDR2 FQGNSA. This CDR3 spans 16 amino acids. The CDR3 loop is CASSINGVSGANVLTF. CDR3 in DNA: TGTGCCAGCAGCATCAACGGGGTCTCTGGGGCCAACGTCCTGACTTTC.

This clonotype was observed many times. The V gene is TRBV28, the J gene TRBJ2-7, with D unresolved. Germline lookup yields CDR1 MDHEN and CDR2 SYDVKM. The CDR3 consists of 13 residues. Trimming took off 7 bases at V and 8 bases at J, with 18 bases between the two ends. In nucleotides, the CDR3 is TGTGCCAGCAACCATGGACCGGGTTACCAGCAGTACTTC. As protein: CASNHGPGYQQYF.

This clonotype has at least ten counts. This sequence joins TRBV5-6 and TRBJ2-2; 11 bases are a match to TRBD2. The junction had 0 bases not matched to a gene; V was cut back by 0 bases and J by 5 bases. The CDR3 consists of 15 residues. Germline V gene sequence: CDR1 SGHDT, CDR2 YYEEEE. The CDR3 loop is CASSLGLAGTGELFF. CDR3 coding DNA: TGTGCCAGCAGCTTGGGACTAGCGGGGACCGGGGAGCTGTTTTTT.

This clonotype was seen ten or more times. The chain joins TRBV5-4 to TRBJ2-1; maybe TRBD1 (6 bases). V shed 1 base and J shed 6 bases, with 17 bases lying between them. Germline V gene lookup returns CDR1 SGHNT and CDR2 YYREEE (reference sequence). The CDR3 has 16 amino acids. The DNA of the CDR3 is TGTGCCAGCAGCTTGCTAACCAAGTCGACAGGCAATGAGCAGTTCTTC. Protein: CASSLLTKSTGNEQFF.

This clonotype was observed a handful of times. The chain has TRBV11-3 and TRBJ2-2; D is possibly TRBD1 (6 bases). Trimming took 2 bases from V and 1 from J, leaving 14 bases between them. The CDR3 has 17 residues. In germline, CDR1 is SGHNT, CDR2 YENEEA. CDR3 DNA sequence: TGTGCCAGCAGCTTAATGTACAGGGATAGGAACACCGGGGAGCTGTTTTTT. It codes for CASSLMYRDRNTGELFF.

This clonotype was found many times. The V call is TRBV29-1, the J call TRBJ2-3, with 9 bases fitting TRBD2. Germline V gene sequence: CDR1 SQVTM, CDR2 ANQGSEA. V lost 8 bases to trimming and J lost 3 bases; unmatched junction nucleotides: 21. This CDR3 has 18 amino acids. This CDR3 reads CSTPIVVGAGGRTDTQYF. The CDR3 DNA follows: TGCAGCACCCCAATTGTCGTTGGAGCGGGAGGCCGGACAGATACGCAGTATTTT.

This clonotype was recorded many times. The chain has TRBV5-1 and TRBJ1-2, with D perhaps TRBD1 (6 bases). The germline V gene encodes CDR1 SGHRS and CDR2 YFSETQ. The CDR3 is 14 amino acids. The V gene lost 7 bases and the J gene lost 5 bases, with 18 bases spanning the gap. CDR3 bases: TGCGCCAGCTCCCCGGGGACATCCCTTTATGGCTACACCTTC. Translating it yields CASSPGTSLYGYTF.